One and the same sample provided the 21 T cell receptor beta chains below, sequenced in a study of cytomegalovirus exposure and HLA in healthy donors. A multiplex PCR was run with 60 Vbeta primers and 13 Jbeta primers. TCRdb keeps only in-frame clones here, not all; method: immunoSEQ multiplex PCR. The sample comprises approximately 170,000 clones, approximately 78% of which are singletons, and about 0.82% rests with the top ten. Sequenced: PBMCs. The receptors were gathered from a woman aged 18-29 years in good health and CMV-seronegative.

The genes are TRBV28 and TRBJ1-4, with D maybe TRBD1 (5 bases). CDR1 and CDR2 from the germline V gene are MDHEN and SYDVKM. The CDR3 extends over 14 amino acids. The V gene lost 5 bases and the J gene lost 8 bases, with 15 bases spanning the gap. CDR3 in amino acids: CASSIPQGDEKLFF. CDR3 sequence (DNA): TGTGCCAGCAGTATTCCCCAGGGTGACGAAAAACTGTTTTTT.

This clone came up a few times. This chain joins TRBV7-2 and TRBJ2-2; 12 positions match TRBD2. In germline, CDR1 is SGHTA, CDR2 FQGNSA. CDR3 length: 16 residues. J lost 6 bases, V lost 6 bases, and 8 bases had no gene match. This chain's CDR3 is CASRRLAGVLAGELFF. The CDR3 coding sequence is TGTGCCAGCAGACGACTAGCGGGAGTCTTGGCCGGGGAGCTGTTTTTT.

The rearrangement joins TRBV6-5 to TRBJ2-3; tentative D call: TRBD1 (6 bases). The CDR3 contains 14 residues. Germline V CDR1 and CDR2: MNHEY, SVGAGI. The V end was cut by 7 bases, the J end by 0 bases, with 11 bases between. The CDR3 protein is CASKTGFSTDTQYF. Written as DNA, the CDR3 is TGTGCCAGCAAGACAGGTTTTAGCACAGATACGCAGTATTTT.

V usage is TRBV4-2 and J usage is TRBJ2-3; unclear D gene. Germline V CDR1 and CDR2: LGHNA, YNFKEQ. This CDR3 contains 15 residues. The V end was cut by 0 bases, the J end by 0 bases, with 7 bases between. The CDR3 nucleotides are TGTGCCAGCAGCCAAGAATTTTCTAGCACAGATACGCAGTATTTT. Translated, it gives CASSQEFSSTDTQYF.

As regards this clone: The identical CDR3 is also encoded by other nucleotide sequences in the sample. The rearrangement joins TRBV7-2 to TRBJ2-7, with 9 bases that match TRBD1. The germline V gene has CDR1 SGHTA and CDR2 FQGNSA. V was clipped by 3 bases and J by 4 bases; unmatched bases: 7. This CDR3 is 15 amino acids long. Here the CDR3 reads CASSLGQGITYEQYF. The CDR3, as DNA: TGTGCCAGCAGCTTGGGACAGGGTATTACTTACGAGCAGTACTTC.

This chain joins TRBV18 and TRBJ2-1, with 8 bases that match TRBD2. Germline values: CDR1 KGHSH, CDR2 LQKENI. V shed 5 bases and J 8 bases; nucleotides not matched to a gene: 11. The CDR3 is 15 residues long. The CDR3 DNA sequence: TGTGCCAGCTCAATTCGAGCGGGAGAAGGCGATGAGCAGTTCTTC. Translation gives CASSIRAGEGDEQFF.

The genes are TRBV27 and TRBJ2-7, with D possibly being TRBD2 (6 bases). Germline V gene sequence: CDR1 MNHEY, CDR2 SMNVEV (reference sequence). Trimming took 2 bases from V and 3 from J, leaving 17 bases between them. CDR3 length equals 16 residues. In DNA, the CDR3 is TGTGCCAGCAGTTTAAAGGGAGGCCCACAACTCTACGAGCAGTACTTC. Its translation: CASSLKGGPQLYEQYF.

The count of this clone is one. The rearrangement joins TRBV23-1 to TRBJ2-7, with a possible D match to TRBD1 (5 bases). TRBV23-1 is designated an ORF whose function remains uncertain. Trimming took 10 bases from V and 3 from J, leaving 13 bases between them. CDR3 length: 12 amino acids. The CDR3 region is CANEDRDYEQYF. In DNA, the CDR3 is TGCGCCAACGAAGACAGAGACTACGAGCAGTACTTC.

The V call is TRBV30, the J call TRBJ2-1, with D unresolved. CDR1 and CDR2 (germline): GTSNPN, SVGIG (reference sequence). This CDR3 spans 11 amino acids. Trimming took off 2 bases at V and 9 bases at J, with 8 bases between the two ends. The CDR3 region is CAWSTVTEQFF. The CDR3 region has the DNA TGTGCCTGGAGTACGGTCACTGAGCAGTTCTTC.

The chain is built from TRBV5-1 and TRBJ1-2; D might be TRBD1 (6 bases). V lost 4 bases and J lost 8, with 15 bases in between. Germline V lookup: CDR1 SGHRS, CDR2 YFSETQ. The CDR3 is made up of 13 amino acids. CDR3 loop: CASSRDRILGYTF. Written as DNA, the CDR3 is TGCGCCAGCAGCCGTGACAGGATTTTGGGCTACACCTTC.

This clone was observed a single time. The chain links TRBV9 to TRBJ2-5; 9 bases agree with TRBD1. V shed 4 bases, J shed 5 bases, and the junction held 6 bases outside the gene matches. This CDR3 region has 14 residues. Germline V gives CDR1 SGDLS, CDR2 YYNGEE. The CDR3: CASSNSGTGETQYF. In nucleotides, the CDR3 is TGTGCCAGCAGCAACTCCGGGACAGGGGAGACCCAGTACTTC.

This clone was picked up one time. This chain connects TRBV6-5 to TRBJ2-5; no definite D call. The germline V gene encodes CDR1 MNHEY and CDR2 SVGAGI. The V and J ends lost 6 bases and 4 bases respectively, with 6 bases between them. This CDR3 is built from 11 residues. The CDR3 loop is CASSPGETQYF. Written as DNA, the CDR3 is TGTGCCAGCAGCCCCGGAGAGACCCAGTACTTC.

The V call is TRBV19, the J call TRBJ2-2; 7 bases are a match to TRBD2. The CDR3 totals 15 residues. The V and J ends lost 4 bases and 7 bases, in that order; junction bases with no gene match: 9. Germline CDR1 and CDR2: LNHDA and SQIVND (reference sequence). The CDR3 spells CASSRRSGEIGELFF. The CDR3 nucleotides are TGTGCCAGTAGTAGAAGGAGCGGGGAGATCGGGGAGCTGTTTTTT. The full variable domain, rest sourced from reference TRBV19 and TRBJ2-2, is DGGITQSPKYLFRKEGQNVTLSCEQNLNHDAMYWYRQDPGQGLRLIYYSQIVNDFQKGDIAEGYSVSREKKESFPLTVTSAQKNPTAFYLCASSRRSGEIGELFFGEGSRLTVL.

The rearrangement uses TRBV6-4 and TRBJ2-1; D remains ambiguous. Germline CDR1 and CDR2: MRHNA and SNTAGT. There are 13 residues in the CDR3. Between the trimmed V and J ends, which lost 0 bases and 8 bases, there was a span of 8 bases. The CDR3 protein is CASSDSIEDEQFF. The CDR3 region has the DNA TGTGCCAGCAGTGACTCGATTGAGGATGAGCAGTTCTTC.

This chain uses TRBV18 with TRBJ2-3; 9 nucleotides agree with TRBD2. The germline V gene has CDR1 KGHSH and CDR2 LQKENI. CDR3 length equals 16 residues. Unmatched junction bases numbered 14, after V lost 6 bases and J lost 7 bases. This CDR3 reads CASSSGPAGGPNTQYF. The CDR3 nucleotides read TGTGCCAGCTCCAGTGGTCCGGCGGGAGGGCCGAATACGCAGTATTTT.

This chain joins TRBV6-1 and TRBJ1-1, with 7 nucleotides matching TRBD1. CDR1 is MNHNS, CDR2 SASEGT, per germline. The CDR3 extends over 15 amino acids. V shed 7 bases and J 5 bases; nucleotides not matched to a gene: 13. The CDR3 here is CASTPTRQGWTEAFF. Written as DNA, the CDR3 is TGTGCCAGCACCCCCACTCGACAGGGTTGGACTGAAGCTTTCTTT.

The chain joins TRBV7-8 to TRBJ2-2; a weak D match, TRBD1 (5 bases). From germline, CDR1 is SGHVS and CDR2 FQNEAQ. The CDR3 covers 16 residues. The ends were cut back, 2 bases at V and 9 bases at J, with 19 bases in the middle. The CDR3 nucleotides read TGTGCCAGCAGCTTATCTTCAAACTTAGGGGAACGGGAGCTGTTTTTT. This gives the protein CASSLSSNLGERELFF.

This clone showed up just a few times. The chain joins TRBV27 to TRBJ1-6; D not resolved. V was cut by 2 bases and J by 0 bases, with 20 bases left in between. The length of the CDR3 is 20 residues. Germline CDR1 is MNHEY and CDR2 is SMNVEV (reference sequence). CDR3 sequence: CASSLGLGVGYGSYNSPLHF. In DNA, the CDR3 is TGTGCCAGCAGTTTAGGCCTCGGGGTCGGGTATGGCTCCTATAATTCACCCCTCCACTTT.

The genes are TRBV2 and TRBJ2-2; TRBD2 aligns across 7 bases. J was trimmed by 7 bases and V by 8 bases; bases with no gene match: 16. From germline, CDR1 is SNHLY and CDR2 FYNNEI. The CDR3 sequence is 16 residues long. CDR3 in amino acids: CASGGREILLGGELFF. The CDR3 DNA follows: TGTGCCAGCGGGGGGAGGGAAATCCTCTTGGGCGGGGAGCTGTTTTTT.

The V call is TRBV6-5, the J call TRBJ1-2; D is possibly TRBD1 (5 bases). Trimming shortened V by 5 bases and J by 8 bases, and 15 bases separated the two germline ends. The CDR3 contains 13 residues. Germline CDR1 reads MNHEY; CDR2 reads SVGAGI. The chain's CDR3 is CASSPGRLAGYTF. The CDR3 DNA is TGTGCCAGCAGTCCGGGACGCCTAGCGGGCTACACCTTC.

This chain joins TRBV27 and TRBJ2-3; 8 bases agree with TRBD2. V shed 0 bases, J shed 3 bases, and the junction held 2 bases outside the gene matches. Germline V gene sequence: CDR1 MNHEY, CDR2 SMNVEV (reference sequence). The CDR3 covers 15 residues. The CDR3 nucleotides are TGTGCCAGCAGTTTATCGTCTAGCGGGACAGATACGCAGTATTTT. Amino acid sequence: CASSLSSSGTDTQYF.